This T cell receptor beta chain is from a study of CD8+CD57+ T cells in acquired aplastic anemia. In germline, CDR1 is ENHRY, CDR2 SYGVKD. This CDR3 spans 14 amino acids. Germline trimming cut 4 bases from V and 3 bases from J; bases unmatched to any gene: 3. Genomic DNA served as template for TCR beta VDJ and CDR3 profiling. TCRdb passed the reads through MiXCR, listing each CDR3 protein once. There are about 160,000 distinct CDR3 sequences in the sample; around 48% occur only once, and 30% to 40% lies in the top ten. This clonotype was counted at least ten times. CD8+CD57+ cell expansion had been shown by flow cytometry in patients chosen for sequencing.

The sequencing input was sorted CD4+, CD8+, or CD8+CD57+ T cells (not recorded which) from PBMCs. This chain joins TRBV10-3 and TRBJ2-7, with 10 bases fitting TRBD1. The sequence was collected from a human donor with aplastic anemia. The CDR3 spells CAISGTGGSYEQYF. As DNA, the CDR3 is TGTGCCATCAGTGGGACAGGGGGTAGCTACGAGCAGTACTTC.